The 27 T cell receptor beta chains below come from one sample, sequenced in a study of blood T cell repertoires in COVID-19. Clones were sequenced by immunoSEQ multiplex PCR, and TCRdb holds only the in-frame ones, with some missing. This sample has 250,000 to 300,000 clones, with around nine tenths found just once. Sequencing was done on a sample of peripheral blood. The origin of the receptors is a man in his fifties with acute or convalescent COVID-19.

In this sample, this clone turned up once. This rearrangement joins TRBV29-1 to TRBJ2-5; TRBD2 aligns across 7 bases. This CDR3 comprises 16 residues. Looked up from germline, CDR1 is SQVTM and CDR2 is ANQGSEA. J was trimmed by 4 bases and V by 0 bases; bases with no gene match: 11. DNA for the CDR3: TGCAGCGTTGAAGATTATCCGGGGGGACCACCAGAGACCCAGTACTTC. It yields the protein CSVEDYPGGPPETQYF.

The chain couples TRBV11-2 to TRBJ2-7; TRBD1 aligns across 8 bases. The V and J ends lost 5 bases and 0 bases, in that order; junction bases with no gene match: 6. This CDR3 has 15 residues. Germline assignment: CDR1 SGHAT and CDR2 FQNNGV. As DNA, the CDR3 is TGTGCCAGCAGCCAAACGGGACAGGACTCCTACGAGCAGTACTTC. As protein: CASSQTGQDSYEQYF.

The chain is built from TRBV4-1 and TRBJ1-2, with TRBD1 identical over 10 bases. There are 14 residues in the CDR3. Germline CDR1 MGHRA, CDR2 YSYEKL. J was trimmed by 8 bases and V by 6 bases; bases with no gene match: 9. CDR3: CASRHPGTGEGYTF. The CDR3 DNA follows: TGCGCCAGCAGACACCCCGGGACAGGGGAAGGCTACACCTTC.

The CDR3 DNA is TGTGCCGCCGGGGAGAGGGACTACAATGAGCAGTTCTTC. Its translation is CAAGERDYNEQFF. The chain combines TRBV27 with TRBJ2-1; tentative D call: TRBD2 (5 bases). CDR3 length equals 13 residues. Trimming pared 11 bases from V and 3 bases from J, leaving 14 bases between. From germline, CDR1 is MNHEY and CDR2 SMNVEV (reference sequence).

The chain joins TRBV6-1 to TRBJ1-2, with TRBD1 as a possible D gene (5 bases). V lost 1 base and J 7 bases, leaving 13 bases between the germline ends. There are 14 residues in the CDR3. Germline V gene data show CDR1 as MNHNS and CDR2 as SASEGT. CDR3 region: CASSEGPGRAGYTF. DNA for the CDR3: TGTGCCAGCAGTGAAGGCCCGGGCAGGGCTGGCTACACCTTC.

The chain links TRBV5-1 to TRBJ1-5; the match to TRBD1 covers 9 bases. V lost 3 bases to trimming and J lost 0 bases; unmatched junction nucleotides: 10. Germline V CDR1 and CDR2: SGHRS, YFSETQ. The CDR3 sequence is 18 residues long. The CDR3 nucleotides read TGCGCCAGCAGCTGGGTTCCCGGGACAGGGAATAGCAATCAGCCCCAGCATTTT. Protein sequence: CASSWVPGTGNSNQPQHF.

V is TRBV12-5 and J is TRBJ2-7, with D perhaps TRBD2 (7 bases). V lost 0 bases and J 2 bases, leaving 11 bases between the germline ends. The CDR3 extends over 15 amino acids. The germline V gene has CDR1 LGHNT and CDR2 FRNRAP. CDR3 nucleotide sequence: TGTGCTAGTGGTTTGGTAGGGGGGGCGACCTACGAGCAGTACTTC. It yields the protein CASGLVGGATYEQYF. Using reference TRBV12-5 and TRBJ2-7 for the parts outside the CDR3, the full variable domain is DARVTQTPRHKVTEMGQEVTMRCQPILGHNTVFWYRQTMMQGLELLAYFRNRAPLDDSGMPKDRFSAEMPDATLATLKIQPSEPRDSAVYFCASGLVGGATYEQYFGPGTRLTVT.

This rearrangement joins TRBV6-2 or TRBV6-3 to TRBJ2-7, with D possibly being TRBD2 (6 bases). CDR1 is MNHEY, CDR2 SVGEGT, per germline. The CDR3 consists of 14 residues. Deletions cut 0 bases from V and 6 bases from J, with 12 bases between. This CDR3 reads CASSYSTRFGEQYF. DNA of the CDR3: TGTGCCAGCAGTTACTCGACTAGGTTTGGCGAGCAGTACTTC.

This rearrangement joins TRBV5-6 to TRBJ1-2; 7 bases agree with TRBD1. This CDR3 has 16 amino acids. The V gene end was trimmed by 0 bases and the J gene end by 0 bases; junction bases not matched to a gene: 5. Germline CDR1 and CDR2: SGHDT and YYEEEE. CDR3 amino acids: CASSLGQGGTNYGYTF. The CDR3 region has the DNA TGTGCCAGCAGCTTGGGGCAGGGGGGAACTAACTATGGCTACACCTTC.

The chain joins TRBV7-8 to TRBJ1-1; 7 bases align to TRBD1. Losses at the gene ends were 0 bases for V and 2 bases for J; bases not matched to a gene: 3. Germline V gene sequence: CDR1 SGHVS, CDR2 FQNEAQ. This CDR3 is 15 amino acids long. CDR3 residues: CASSLAEGANTEAFF. In nucleotides, the CDR3 is TGTGCCAGCAGCTTAGCGGAGGGGGCCAACACTGAAGCTTTCTTT.

On this clone itself: One end of the junction varies from germline; a read error may be responsible. The rearrangement uses TRBV6-5 and TRBJ1-3; 7 bases align to TRBD1. The CDR3 is made up of 11 amino acids. Germline loops: CDR1 MNHEY, CDR2 SVGAGI. In DNA form, the CDR3 reads TGTGCCAGCAGTTCAACCGGGACAGTTCATTTT. Translated: CASSSTGTVHF.

The chain recombines TRBV5-1 with TRBJ2-2, with TRBD2 identical over 8 bases. This CDR3 has 18 residues. The V gene end was trimmed by 1 base and the J gene end by 0 bases; junction bases not matched to a gene: 8. The germline V gene has CDR1 SGHRS and CDR2 YFSETQ. The CDR3 reads CASSLWPAGDPNTGELFF. The CDR3 DNA sequence: TGCGCCAGCAGCTTGTGGCCAGCGGGGGACCCGAACACCGGGGAGCTGTTTTTT.

CDR3 sequence (DNA): TGTGCCAGCTCACCAGGAAAGCTGGATCGGGCCCTCCACTTT. Protein: CASSPGKLDRALHF. The rearrangement uses TRBV18 and TRBJ1-6, with no clear D. Trimming removed 2 bases from V and 14 bases from J, with 16 bases in between. The CDR3 totals 14 residues. Germline V lookup: CDR1 KGHSH, CDR2 LQKENI.

CDR3 region: CASSQDFGQRNQPQHF. In nucleotides, the CDR3 is TGTGCCAGCAGCCAAGATTTCGGACAGCGCAATCAGCCCCAGCATTTT. The gene calls are TRBV4-2 and TRBJ1-5; possible D gene TRBD1, 6 bases. The CDR3 sequence is 16 residues long. Per the germline V gene, CDR1 is LGHNA and CDR2 is YNFKEQ. V was trimmed by 0 bases and J by 2 bases, leaving 11 bases between them.

The chain recombines TRBV24-1 with TRBJ1-5; 11 bases align to TRBD1. Germline V gene sequence: CDR1 KGHDR, CDR2 SFDVKD. The CDR3 length is 21 residues. J gave up 9 bases and V 4 bases, and 25 bases lay outside the gene matches. CDR3 amino acids: CATSDTKRGLPDRGRLRPQHF. The CDR3 coding sequence is TGTGCCACCAGTGACACTAAGCGGGGGTTGCCGGACAGGGGGCGCCTGAGGCCCCAGCATTTT.

The chain employs TRBV11-2 and TRBJ2-7; tentative D call: TRBD1 (5 bases). Germline-derived CDR1 and CDR2 are SGHAT and FQNNGV. This CDR3 contains 13 residues. The V end lost 2 bases, the J end lost 3 bases, and 8 bases lay between the germline ends. CDR3 loop: CASSLQGRYEQYF. CDR3 DNA: TGTGCCAGCAGCTTACAGGGCCGCTACGAGCAGTACTTC.

This chain links TRBV2 with TRBJ1-3, with 8 bases aligning to TRBD1. V trimming: 4 bases; J trimming: 1 base; junction bases outside the gene matches: 9. From germline, CDR1 is SNHLY and CDR2 FYNNEI. There are 17 residues in the CDR3. The CDR3 DNA is TGTGCCAGCAGTGGACAGGGGCGAACGACTTCTGGAAACACCATATATTTT. Its translation: CASSGQGRTTSGNTIYF.

The chain combines TRBV7-9 with TRBJ1-5, with no clear D. The CDR3 consists of 14 residues. The V end was cut by 7 bases, the J end by 6 bases, with 16 bases between. Germline lookup yields CDR1 SEHNR and CDR2 FQNEAQ (reference sequence). The CDR3, as DNA: TGTGCCAGCACCCTTACCGGGGAGGGTCAGCCCCAGCATTTT. Protein product: CASTLTGEGQPQHF.

The J gene is TRBJ2-2, the V gene TRBV19, with D perhaps matching TRBD1 (6 bases). This CDR3 comprises 19 residues. Germline values: CDR1 LNHDA, CDR2 SQIVND (reference sequence). V was shortened by 3 bases and J by 0 bases, with 20 bases between the two germline ends. DNA of the CDR3: TGTGCCAGTAGTATTAGATTAGTTGGCGGACAGCCGAACACCGGGGAGCTGTTTTTT. This translates into CASSIRLVGGQPNTGELFF.

The CDR3 reads CASSLGSSRQVTEAFF. The CDR3, as DNA: TGTGCCAGCAGCCTAGGGTCTTCAAGACAAGTCACTGAAGCTTTCTTT. This sequence joins TRBV7-9 and TRBJ1-1; no reliable D call. Trimming took 5 bases from V and 4 from J, leaving 20 bases between them. This CDR3 comprises 16 residues. CDR1 and CDR2 from the germline V gene are SEHNR and FQNEAQ (reference sequence).

The gene calls are TRBV3-1 (or the pseudogene TRBV3-2) and TRBJ1-1; D may be TRBD1 (5 bases). V was clipped by 3 bases and J by 4 bases, with 9 bases between them. The germline gives CDR1 LGHDT, CDR2 YNNKEL (reference sequence). The CDR3 spans 13 residues. CDR3 protein: CASSQYGGTEAFF. The CDR3 DNA reads as TGTGCCAGCAGCCAGTACGGGGGCACTGAAGCTTTCTTT.

The rearrangement joins TRBV3-1 (or the pseudogene TRBV3-2) to TRBJ2-1; 11 nucleotides line up with TRBD2. The CDR3 sequence is 15 residues long. V trimming: 4 bases; J trimming: 4 bases; junction bases outside the gene matches: 3. The germline gives CDR1 LGHDT, CDR2 YNNKEL (reference sequence). DNA for the CDR3: TGTGCCAGCAGCCTAGGGACTAGCGGATACAATGAGCAGTTCTTC. This codes for CASSLGTSGYNEQFF.

The chain has TRBV29-1 and TRBJ2-2; TRBD1 matches at 7 bases. This CDR3 has 14 residues. Germline CDR1 is SQVTM and CDR2 is ANQGSEA. J lost 4 bases, V lost 5 bases, and 7 bases had no gene match. CDR3 nucleotides: TGCAGCGTTCGACAGGGCGTGATCACCGGGGAGCTGTTTTTT. Amino acid sequence: CSVRQGVITGELFF.

This clone was recorded only once. The chain carries TRBV25-1 and TRBJ1-2; 11 bases match TRBD1. Trimming cost V 6 bases and J 4 bases; bases outside gene matches: 4. Germline CDR1 MGHDK, CDR2 SYGVNS. CDR3 size: 14 residues. The CDR3 DNA reads TGTGCCAGCAGCTCCGGGACAGGGGGCTATGGCTACACCTTC. Protein sequence: CASSSGTGGYGYTF.

The chain is built from TRBV19 and TRBJ2-7, with TRBD2 identical over 11 bases. The CDR3 contains 13 residues. CDR1 and CDR2 from the germline V gene are LNHDA and SQIVND (reference sequence). Losses at the gene ends were 10 bases for V and 2 bases for J; bases not matched to a gene: 4. The CDR3 loop is CATGTSGTYEQYF. In DNA, the CDR3 is TGTGCCACTGGGACTAGCGGAACCTACGAGCAGTACTTC.

This chain connects TRBV19 to TRBJ1-5; 9 nucleotides align to TRBD1. V shed 5 bases, J shed 6 bases, and the junction held 5 bases outside the gene matches. CDR3 length: 14 residues. Per germline, CDR1 LNHDA and CDR2 SQIVND (reference sequence). The CDR3 DNA reads as TGTGCCAGTAGTGCTACAGGGGGCGGTCAGCCCCAGCATTTT. This gives the protein CASSATGGGQPQHF.

The chain uses TRBV9 and TRBJ1-2; 7 bases map to TRBD1. The germline gives CDR1 SGDLS, CDR2 YYNGEE. Trimming at V came to 3 bases and at J to 6 bases, leaving 14 bases not matched to a gene. CDR3 length: 16 amino acids. For the CDR3, the DNA is TGTGCCAGCAGCGGAACAGGGGCCAGCGGTGTTGATGGCTACACCTTC. This translates into CASSGTGASGVDGYTF.